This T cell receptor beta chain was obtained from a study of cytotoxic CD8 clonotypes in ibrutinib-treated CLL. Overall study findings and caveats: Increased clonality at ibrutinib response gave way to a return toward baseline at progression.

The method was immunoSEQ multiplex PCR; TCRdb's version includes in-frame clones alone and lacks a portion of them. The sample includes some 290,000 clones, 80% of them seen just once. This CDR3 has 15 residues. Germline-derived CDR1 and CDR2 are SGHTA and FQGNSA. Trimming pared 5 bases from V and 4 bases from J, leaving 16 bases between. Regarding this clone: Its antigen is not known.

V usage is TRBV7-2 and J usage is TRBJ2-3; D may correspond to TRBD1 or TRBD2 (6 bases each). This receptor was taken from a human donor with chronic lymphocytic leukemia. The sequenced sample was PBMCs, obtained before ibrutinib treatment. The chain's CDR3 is CASSPGAGEADTQYF. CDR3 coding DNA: TGTGCCAGCAGCCCCGGGGCAGGGGAGGCAGATACGCAGTATTTT.